Below are 28 T cell receptor beta chains sequenced from a single sample in a study of T cells in Graves' hyperthyroidism and ophthalmopathy. What was amplified from RNA transcripts were TCR beta CDR3 regions. HTBI primers drove first-round RT-PCR of the TCR CDR3. TCRdb called the multiplex PCR reads again in MiXCR, with one record for every CDR3 protein. The sample consists of some 500,000 distinct CDR3 sequences, over 13% of them appearing once. The sample consisted of blood. The receptors originated from a woman between 18 and 29 years old with Graves' hyperthyroidism.

The V gene is TRBV5-4, the J gene TRBJ1-5, with D unclear. V gave up 4 bases and J gave up 0 bases, with 14 bases separating them. The CDR3 consists of 16 residues. Germline CDR1 and CDR2: SGHNT and YYREEE (reference sequence). This CDR3 reads CASSQVNQDSNQPQHF. The CDR3 region has the DNA TGTGCCAGCAGCCAAGTGAACCAGGATAGCAATCAGCCCCAGCATTTT. The entire variable domain, with the rest obtained from reference TRBV5-4 and TRBJ1-5, is as follows: ETGVTQSPTHLIKTRGQQVTLRCSSQSGHNTVSWYQQALGQGPQFIFQYYREEENGRGNFPPRFSGLQFPNYSSELNVNALELDDSALYLCASSQVNQDSNQPQHFGDGTRLSIL.

The table lists this clonotype with many counts. The rearrangement joins TRBV12-3 or TRBV12-4 to TRBJ2-1; 10 nucleotides agree with TRBD2. V shed 4 bases, J shed 7 bases, and the junction held 10 bases outside the gene matches. The CDR3 is made up of 16 amino acids. This CDR3 reads CASSSRLAGLWNEQFF. The CDR3 DNA reads TGTGCCAGCAGTTCCCGACTAGCGGGCCTCTGGAATGAGCAGTTCTTC.

This clonotype was recorded at least ten times. The chain carries TRBV7-9 and TRBJ2-1, with D perhaps TRBD1 or TRBD2 (5 bases each). The CDR3 length is 16 residues. CDR1 and CDR2 from the germline V gene are SEHNR and FQNEAQ (reference sequence). Trimming removed 1 base from V and 2 bases from J, with 12 bases in between. CDR3 amino acids: CASSLVSGRTYNEQFF. The DNA of the CDR3 is TGTGCCAGCAGCTTAGTGTCGGGACGAACCTACAATGAGCAGTTCTTC.

V usage is TRBV7-9 and J usage is TRBJ2-6; 9 bases match TRBD2. The length of the CDR3 is 19 residues. CDR1 SEHNR and CDR2 FQNEAQ come from the germline V gene (reference sequence). Trimming cost V 1 base and J 1 base; bases outside gene matches: 8. For the CDR3, the DNA is TGTGCCAGCAGCTTAGGGTCTAGCGGGACTTCTTCTGGGGCCAACGTCCTGACTTTC. It encodes CASSLGSSGTSSGANVLTF.

This clonotype occurred many times. The chain recombines TRBV30 with TRBJ1-6; no clear D. The ends were cut back, 2 bases at V and 6 bases at J, with 5 bases in the middle. Germline V gene data show CDR1 as GTSNPN and CDR2 as SVGIG (reference sequence). The length of the CDR3 is 12 residues. CDR3 in DNA: TGTGCCTGGAGTAGAATTAATTCACCCCTCCACTTT. It is translated as CAWSRINSPLHF.

This clonotype was observed at least ten times. The chain couples TRBV27 to TRBJ1-1; D uncertain. CDR1 is MNHEY, CDR2 SMNVEV, per germline (reference sequence). This CDR3 is 13 amino acids long. V was shortened by 5 bases and J by 5 bases, with 12 bases between the two germline ends. DNA for the CDR3: TGTGCCAGCAGTCCGGGTCAGTATACTGAAGCTTTCTTT. This encodes CASSPGQYTEAFF.

The gene calls are TRBV27 and TRBJ1-5; a weak D match, TRBD1 (5 bases). The CDR3 sequence is 14 residues long. Trimming shortened V by 2 bases and J by 7 bases, and 12 bases separated the two germline ends. CDR1 is MNHEY, CDR2 SMNVEV, per germline (reference sequence). CDR3 region: CASSLGTRYQPQHF. DNA for the CDR3: TGTGCCAGCAGTTTAGGGACGCGATACCAGCCCCAGCATTTT.

The V call is TRBV6-1, the J call TRBJ1-5, with TRBD1 as a possible D gene (5 bases). Germline assignment: CDR1 MNHNS and CDR2 SASEGT. V lost 11 bases to trimming and J lost 5 bases, with 22 bases between them. The CDR3 is made up of 15 amino acids. This CDR3 reads CASKRDPPGHQPQHF. The CDR3 bases are TGTGCCTCTAAGCGGGACCCACCGGGGCATCAGCCCCAGCATTTT.

Ten or more counts support this clonotype. The junction does not match germline at one end; this may be a read error. The chain employs TRBV7-3 and TRBJ2-3; TRBD1 agrees at 7 bases. Germline V gives CDR1 SGHTA, CDR2 FQGTGA. The length of the CDR3 is 16 residues. CDR3 nucleotides: TGTGCCAGCAGCATAACGACAGGGTCGCGGGCAGATACGCAGTATTTT. It yields the protein CASSITTGSRADTQYF.

This clonotype was recorded many times. The chain uses TRBV5-6 and TRBJ2-5, with 12 bases matching TRBD1. The V gene's germline CDR1 is SGHDT and CDR2 YYEEEE. J lost 2 bases, V lost 2 bases, and 4 bases had no gene match. The CDR3 extends over 16 amino acids. As DNA, the CDR3 is TGTGCCAGCAGCTTTGGGACAGGGGGCGGACAAGAGACCCAGTACTTC. It codes for CASSFGTGGGQETQYF.

This clonotype was counted only a few times. CDR3 DNA sequence: TGTGCCAGCAGCGCCGGTTCCTCTGTGTGGAGGGAGACCCAGTACTTC. Its translation: CASSAGSSVWRETQYF. J is TRBJ2-5 and V is TRBV5-6; D might be TRBD2 (5 bases). CDR3 length: 16 amino acids. Trimming shortened V by 4 bases and J by 5 bases, and 21 bases separated the two germline ends. Germline CDR1 is SGHDT and CDR2 is YYEEEE.

This clonotype was observed many times. This chain connects TRBV11-2 to TRBJ2-3; 7 bases are shared with TRBD2. This CDR3 has 15 residues. V shed 1 base and J 3 bases; nucleotides not matched to a gene: 4. Germline V gene data show CDR1 as SGHAT and CDR2 as FQNNGV. The CDR3 DNA follows: TGTGCCAGCAGCTTAGGGGGAGGGTGGACAGATACGCAGTATTTT. Protein sequence: CASSLGGGWTDTQYF.

This clonotype has ten or more counts. The chain uses TRBV6-1 and TRBJ2-2; the match to TRBD2 covers 8 bases. The CDR3 is 16 residues long. V lost 7 bases, J lost 6 bases, and 13 bases stayed unmatched. Germline CDR1 MNHNS, CDR2 SASEGT. The CDR3 nucleotides read TGTGCCAGCATCCCGGGAGGGGGGAGGCGTTCCGGGGAGCTGTTTTTT. Translated: CASIPGGGRRSGELFF.

The genes are TRBV7-3 and TRBJ2-1; 9 bases align to TRBD2. Germline CDR1 and CDR2: SGHTA and FQGTGA. The CDR3 covers 15 residues. With V trimmed by 1 base and J by 7 bases, 5 bases remained unmatched. CDR3 sequence reads: CASSLSGRAANEQFF. In DNA form, the CDR3 reads TGTGCCAGCAGCTTAAGCGGGAGGGCCGCGAATGAGCAGTTCTTC.

The chain couples TRBV13 to TRBJ2-1, with D tentatively TRBD2 (6 bases). The germline V gene encodes CDR1 PRHDT and CDR2 FYEKMQ (reference sequence). Between the trimmed V and J ends, which lost 4 bases and 5 bases, there was a span of 12 bases. CDR3 length: 14 residues. The CDR3 DNA reads TGTGCCAGCAGCTCGGGACTTACAGACAATGAGCAGTTCTTC. It translates to CASSSGLTDNEQFF.

This clonotype showed up many times. V is TRBV6-1 and J is TRBJ2-7; TRBD2 matches at 9 bases. The CDR3 sequence is 15 residues long. Unmatched junction bases numbered 6, after V lost 4 bases and J lost 2 bases. Germline CDR1 is MNHNS and CDR2 is SASEGT. Here the CDR3 DNA reads TGTGCCAGCAGTGGTAGCGGGAGTCCGCCCTACGAGCAGTACGTC. Amino acid sequence: CASSGSGSPPYEQYV.

This clonotype came up many times. The chain couples TRBV7-9 to TRBJ2-1; 12 bases are shared with TRBD2. Germline V gene sequence: CDR1 SEHNR, CDR2 FQNEAQ (reference sequence). J lost 9 bases, V lost 5 bases, and 11 bases had no gene match. This CDR3 contains 16 residues. CDR3 in DNA: TGTGCCAGCAGCATTACCTCTAGCGGGAGGGCTACTGAGCAGTTCTTC. It is translated as CASSITSSGRATEQFF. The whole variable domain, remainder taken from reference TRBV7-9 and TRBJ2-1, is DTGVSQNPRHKITKRGQNVTFRCDPISEHNRLYWYRQTLGQGPEFLTYFQNEAQLEKSRLLSDRFSAERPKGSFSTLEIQRTEQGDSAMYLCASSITSSGRATEQFFGPGTRLTVL.

In regard to this clonotype: The germline gene is not matched at one end of the junction; a read error may be the cause. The chain couples TRBV14 to TRBJ1-2; TRBD1 agrees at 9 bases. The V gene's germline CDR1 is SGHDN and CDR2 FVKESK. The CDR3 sequence is 17 residues long. This chain's CDR3 is CASSPINPDRGSYGFTF. The CDR3 bases are TGTGCCAGCAGCCCCATCAACCCGGACAGGGGAAGCTATGGCTTCACCTTC.

This clonotype was counted at least ten times. The V and J genes are TRBV12-3 or TRBV12-4 and TRBJ1-2, with 7 bases matching TRBD1. The CDR3 loop spans 14 amino acids. The ends lost 5 bases at V and 6 bases at J; junction bases unmatched: 9. CDR3 nucleotides: TGTGCCAGCAGTCGGACAGGAGGATCGGATGGCTACACCTTC. Translated, it gives CASSRTGGSDGYTF.

This sequence joins TRBV19 and TRBJ2-3; D is tentatively TRBD1 or TRBD2 (5 bases each). The CDR3 spans 15 residues. Germline V gene data show CDR1 as LNHDA and CDR2 as SQIVND (reference sequence). The V end was cut by 5 bases, the J end by 4 bases, with 16 bases between. This CDR3 is CASSRSRESADTQYF. Written as DNA, the CDR3 is TGTGCCAGTAGTCGGAGCAGGGAGTCGGCAGATACGCAGTATTTT.

This clonotype was seen at least ten times. This chain links TRBV20-1 with TRBJ2-1; the match to TRBD2 covers 11 bases. V trimming: 4 bases; J trimming: 9 bases; junction bases outside the gene matches: 8. This CDR3 region has 14 residues. CDR1 DFQATT and CDR2 SNEGSKA come from the germline V gene (reference sequence). The CDR3 loop is CSAKLLAGAIEQFF. The CDR3, as DNA: TGCAGTGCTAAATTACTAGCGGGAGCCATTGAGCAGTTCTTC.

This clonotype was seen many times. The rearrangement uses TRBV10-2 and TRBJ2-1, with a possible D match to TRBD2 (6 bases). Germline V CDR1 and CDR2: WSHSY, SAAADI. The V end lost 1 base, the J end lost 11 bases, and 9 bases lay between the germline ends. The CDR3 covers 12 residues. CDR3 amino acids: CASSEWGGKQFF. In DNA form, the CDR3 reads TGCGCCAGCAGTGAGTGGGGCGGGAAGCAGTTCTTC.

This chain joins TRBV19 and TRBJ1-1; D may be TRBD1 (5 bases). With 3 bases removed from V and 4 bases from J, the gap between germline ends came to 9 bases. Germline assignment: CDR1 LNHDA and CDR2 SQIVND (reference sequence). The CDR3 has 13 amino acids. The CDR3 coding sequence is TGTGCCAGTAGTATGGGCAGGGCCACTGAAGCTTTCTTT. Translation gives CASSMGRATEAFF. Together with reference TRBV19 and TRBJ1-1, the CDR3 gives the full variable domain: DGGITQSPKYLFRKEGQNVTLSCEQNLNHDAMYWYRQDPGQGLRLIYYSQIVNDFQKGDIAEGYSVSREKKESFPLTVTSAQKNPTAFYLCASSMGRATEAFFGQGTRLTVV.

The chain is built from TRBV6-1 and TRBJ1-1; D possibly corresponds to TRBD1 (5 bases). The V and J ends lost 5 bases and 5 bases respectively, with 18 bases between them. CDR3 length: 15 residues. Looked up from germline, CDR1 is MNHNS and CDR2 is SASEGT. Here the CDR3 DNA reads TGTGCCAGCAGTTCGGTGCAGGGTAGGAGTACTGAAGCTTTCTTT. Translation: CASSSVQGRSTEAFF.

About this clonotype itself: A clone one base away is much larger, so this may be a read error. The chain carries TRBV12-3 or TRBV12-4 and TRBJ2-1; 9 nucleotides align to TRBD1. The J call is uncertain, as TRBJ2-7 better fits the DNA end. This CDR3 comprises 15 residues. The CDR3 DNA follows: TGTGCCAGCAGTTACGGGACAGGGAGTTACAATGAGCAGTACTTC. Residues: CASSYGTGSYNEQYF.

The chain uses TRBV19 and TRBJ2-3; 14 bases are a match to TRBD2. This CDR3 contains 19 residues. Germline assignment: CDR1 LNHDA and CDR2 SQIVND (reference sequence). V lost 5 bases, J lost 1 base, and 11 bases stayed unmatched. CDR3 sequence (DNA): TGTGCCAGTAGTCGGGGCTCGGGACTAGCGGGAGTGGGCACAGATACGCAGTATTTT. Protein product: CASSRGSGLAGVGTDTQYF.

This sequence joins TRBV30 and TRBJ2-2, with no clear D. The CDR3 totals 13 residues. Germline V gene data show CDR1 as GTSNPN and CDR2 as SVGIG (reference sequence). V was shortened by 8 bases and J by 7 bases, with 17 bases between the two germline ends. As DNA, the CDR3 is TGTGCCCAAAGCGACGGAGTCGTCGGGGAGCTGTTTTTT. It yields the protein CAQSDGVVGELFF.

This clonotype has a count of ten or more. The chain carries TRBV9 and TRBJ2-2, with D possibly TRBD2 on 6 matching bases. There are 14 residues in the CDR3. Looked up from germline, CDR1 is SGDLS and CDR2 is YYNGEE. The V end lost 1 base, the J end lost 5 bases, and 9 bases lay between the germline ends. The CDR3 sequence: CASSVRGTTGELFF. CDR3 nucleotide sequence: TGTGCCAGCAGCGTACGCGGGACGACCGGGGAGCTGTTTTTT. Full variable domain (outside the CDR3, taken from reference TRBV9 and TRBJ2-2): DSGVTQTPKHLITATGQRVTLRCSPRSGDLSVYWYQQSLDQGLQFLIQYYNGEERAKGNILERFSAQQFPDLHSELNLSSLELGDSALYFCASSVRGTTGELFFGEGSRLTVL.